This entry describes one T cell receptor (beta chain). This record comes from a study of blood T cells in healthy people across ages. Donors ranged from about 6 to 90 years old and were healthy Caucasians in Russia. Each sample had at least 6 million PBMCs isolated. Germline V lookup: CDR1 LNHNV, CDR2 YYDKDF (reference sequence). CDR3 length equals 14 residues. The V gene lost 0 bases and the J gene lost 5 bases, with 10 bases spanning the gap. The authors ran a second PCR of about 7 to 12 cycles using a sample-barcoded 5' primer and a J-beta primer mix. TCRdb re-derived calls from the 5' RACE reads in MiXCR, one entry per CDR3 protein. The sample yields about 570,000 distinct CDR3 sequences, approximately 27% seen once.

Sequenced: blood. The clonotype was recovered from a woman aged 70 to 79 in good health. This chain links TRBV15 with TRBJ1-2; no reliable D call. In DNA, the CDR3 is TGTGCCACCAGCAGAGATAGGGTTTTATATGGCTACACCTTC. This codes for CATSRDRVLYGYTF. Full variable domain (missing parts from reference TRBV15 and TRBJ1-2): DAMVIQNPRYQVTQFGKPVTLSCSQTLNHNVMYWYQQKSSQAPKLLFHYYDKDFNNEADTPDNFQSRRPNTSFCFLDIRSPGLGDTAMYLCATSRDRVLYGYTFGSGTRLTVV.